The 9 T cell receptor beta chains presented below share a single source sample, sequenced in a study of blood T cell repertoires in COVID-19. Profiled with immunoSEQ multiplex PCR; TCRdb holds only in-frame clones, not every one. The table lists 250,000 to 350,000 clones, around 89% of them singletons. The specimen was PBMCs or T cells enriched from blood (not recorded which). These TCRs come from a woman aged 18-30 years with acute COVID-19.

The chain links TRBV19 to TRBJ2-1; D ambiguous. Trimming left V 5 bases short and J 9 bases short, with 11 bases between. The CDR3 is 12 residues long. Germline assignment: CDR1 LNHDA and CDR2 SQIVND (reference sequence). The CDR3 sequence is CASSPTIAEQFF. CDR3 nucleotide sequence: TGTGCCAGTAGTCCGACCATAGCTGAGCAGTTCTTC.

The chain combines TRBV15 with TRBJ2-2; the D is unclear. Between the trimmed V and J ends, which lost 3 bases and 7 bases, there was a span of 6 bases. Germline lookup yields CDR1 LNHNV and CDR2 YYDKDF (reference sequence). CDR3 size: 12 residues. The CDR3 region is CATSSYGGELFF. CDR3 bases: TGTGCCACCAGCAGCTACGGCGGGGAGCTGTTTTTT.

The V call is TRBV10-1, the J call TRBJ2-3; maybe TRBD2 (5 bases). The CDR3 consists of 15 residues. V was clipped by 3 bases and J by 1 base, with 11 bases between them. Germline CDR1 reads WNHNN; CDR2 reads SYGVQD (reference sequence). Here the CDR3 reads CASSDTGSGTDTQYF. The CDR3, as DNA: TGCGCCAGCAGTGACACGGGATCCGGCACAGATACGCAGTATTTT.

J is TRBJ2-3 and V is TRBV28; 9 bases line up with TRBD2. Germline CDR1 MDHEN, CDR2 SYDVKM. The junction had 21 bases not matched to a gene; V was cut back by 8 bases and J by 3 bases. The CDR3 runs 19 residues. CDR3 DNA sequence: TGTGCCAGCCGGCGGGGGTCGGTAGCGGGAGATGTTTTTACAGATACGCAGTATTTT. It yields the protein CASRRGSVAGDVFTDTQYF.

V is TRBV7-3 and J is TRBJ2-7; possible D gene TRBD1, 5 bases. Germline V lookup: CDR1 SGHTA, CDR2 FQGTGA. The CDR3 covers 15 residues. Trimming shortened V by 3 bases and J by 4 bases, and 16 bases separated the two germline ends. CDR3 coding DNA: TGTGCCAGCAGCTTTAGTGGGGCCCCCCCTTACGAGCAGTACTTC. Protein: CASSFSGAPPYEQYF.

In its sample, this clone was seen a few times. V is TRBV6-4 and J is TRBJ2-3, with D possibly being TRBD2 (6 bases). The CDR3 has 13 amino acids. Germline CDR1 reads MRHNA; CDR2 reads SNTAGT. The V end lost 3 bases, the J end lost 4 bases, and 8 bases lay between the germline ends. As DNA, the CDR3 is TGTGCCAGCAGTGAAGGCGGGGCAGATACGCAGTATTTT. Its translation: CASSEGGADTQYF.

The chain couples TRBV2 to TRBJ2-2; 8 bases line up with TRBD1. The CDR3 contains 14 residues. J was trimmed by 0 bases and V by 6 bases; bases with no gene match: 0. Germline V gives CDR1 SNHLY, CDR2 FYNNEI. The CDR3, as DNA: TGTGCCAGCAGGGACAGGGCGAACACCGGGGAGCTGTTTTTT. This encodes CASRDRANTGELFF.

The chain recombines TRBV20-1 with TRBJ2-1, with a weak D call TRBD2 (6 bases). V lost 6 bases and J lost 4, with 16 bases in between. The CDR3 is 14 residues long. The germline V gene encodes CDR1 DFQATT and CDR2 SNEGSKA (reference sequence). The CDR3 reads CSASAGLPYNEQFF. Written as DNA, the CDR3 is TGCAGTGCCAGTGCCGGACTACCGTACAATGAGCAGTTCTTC.

This chain joins TRBV3-1 (or the pseudogene TRBV3-2) and TRBJ2-5; no reliable D call. This CDR3 region has 14 residues. The V end lost 4 bases, the J end lost 2 bases, and 11 bases lay between the germline ends. The V gene's germline CDR1 is LGHDT and CDR2 YNNKEL (reference sequence). The CDR3, as DNA: TGTGCCAGCAGCCCGACTGCTACACAAGAGACCCAGTACTTC. It yields the protein CASSPTATQETQYF.